This is a list of T cell receptor beta chains from one sample in a study of OX40 agonist ivuxolimab in advanced cancers. The repertoire was sequenced with immunoSEQ multiplex PCR; TCRdb's copy has only in-frame clones and lacks some. Among 96,000 or so clones listed, about four fifths were seen once. Here the sequenced sample was CD4+ or CD8+ T cells sorted from blood, taken in a trial of the OX40 agonist ivuxolimab. The receptors shown here come from an adult with an advanced solid tumor such as melanoma, head and neck, liver or kidney cancer. Each CDR3 is given with its conserved first and last residue. Each record gives: J gene, V gene, clone size, D gene, CDR3 protein, CDR3 DNA. D genes are given only for firm matches. For some rows the clone size is stated as once, few or many, or as a class when expanded; others skip it.

>TRBJ2-3|TRBV2|NA|NA
CATRGTTQYF
TGTGCCACCAGGGGAACTACGCAGTATTTT
>TRBJ1-2|TRBV19|NA|TRBD1
CASSPRTGSYGYTF
TGTGCCAGTAGTCCTCGGACAGGGTCCTACGGCTACACCTTC
>TRBJ2-2|TRBV6-1|NA|NA
CASSQGPATGELFF
TGTGCCAGCAGCCAAGGGCCTGCCACCGGGGAGCTGTTTTTT
>TRBJ1-1|TRBV4-3|NA|NA
CASSAYMGTEAFF
TGCGCCAGCAGCGCCTACATGGGCACTGAAGCTTTCTTT
>TRBJ2-2|TRBV25-1|NA|TRBD1
CASSQDRATGELFF
TGTGCCAGCAGTCAGGACAGGGCAACCGGGGAGCTGTTTTTT
>TRBJ1-4|TRBV2|NA|NA
CASWGLDEKLFF
TGTGCCAGCTGGGGGTTAGATGAAAAACTGTTTTTT
>TRBJ2-3|TRBV9|NA|NA
CASSVATGTDTQYF
TGTGCCAGCAGCGTAGCTACCGGCACAGATACGCAGTATTTT
>TRBJ2-7|TRBV5-8|NA|TRBD1
CASSLMGQGTYEQYF
TGTGCCAGCAGCTTGATGGGACAGGGAACCTACGAGCAGTACTTC
>TRBJ2-4|TRBV29-1|NA|NA
CSVGPSSRDIQYF
TGCAGCGTTGGACCCTCGTCGCGGGACATTCAGTACTTC
>TRBJ2-6|TRBV4-1|NA|TRBD1
CASRTDRDGANVLTF
TGCGCCAGCAGAACTGACAGGGATGGGGCCAACGTCCTGACTTTC
>TRBJ2-7|TRBV18|NA|TRBD1
CASSPGQGGPYEQYF
TGTGCCAGCTCACCAGGACAGGGGGGACCCTACGAGCAGTACTTC
>TRBJ1-3|TRBV5-6|once|NA
CASSLWAGALRTIYF
TGTGCCAGCAGCTTGTGGGCAGGAGCCCTGAGGACCATATATTTT
>TRBJ2-1|TRBV27|NA|TRBD1
CASSRDRGNTGSYNEQFF
TGTGCCAGCAGTCGGGACAGGGGGAATACGGGTAGCTACAATGAGCAGTTCTTC
>TRBJ1-3|TRBV7-6|NA|NA
CASSPRGVGNTIYF
TGTGCCAGCAGCCCCCGCGGGGTGGGAAACACCATATATTTT
>TRBJ2-2|TRBV7-6|once|NA
CASSLELGELFF
TGTGCCAGCAGCTTAGAGCTCGGGGAGCTGTTTTTT
>TRBJ1-5|TRBV19|NA|NA
CASSISYRGGNQPQHF
TGTGCCAGTAGTATATCATACCGGGGAGGCAATCAGCCCCAGCATTTT
>TRBJ2-5|TRBV15|NA|NA
CATSRDGGSGETQYF
TGTGCCACCAGCAGAGACGGGGGATCCGGGGAGACCCAGTACTTC
>TRBJ2-7|TRBV14|NA|NA
CASSQDWGRSYEQYF
TGTGCCAGCAGCCAAGATTGGGGCAGATCCTACGAGCAGTACTTC
>TRBJ2-1|TRBV9|NA|TRBD2
CASSVGSGGNNEQFF
TGTGCCAGCAGCGTAGGTAGCGGGGGGAACAATGAGCAGTTCTTC
>TRBJ2-7|TRBV5-1|once|TRBD1
CASSWGTANYEQYF
TGCGCCAGCAGCTGGGGGACAGCTAACTACGAGCAGTACTTC
>TRBJ1-4|TRBV11-2|NA|NA
CASSSGQEKLFF
TGTGCCAGCAGCAGCGGGCAAGAAAAACTGTTTTTT
>TRBJ2-7|TRBV7-2|NA|NA
CASSIGQPYYEQYF
TGTGCCAGCAGCATTGGCCAGCCGTATTACGAGCAGTACTTC
>TRBJ2-7|TRBV7-2|NA|TRBD2
CASSLVSGGAGTYEQYF
TGTGCCAGCAGCTTAGTTAGCGGGGGGGCCGGAACCTACGAGCAGTACTTC
>TRBJ1-5|TRBV28|NA|NA
CASSLWRQPQHF
TGTGCCAGCAGTTTATGGCGTCAGCCCCAGCATTTT
>TRBJ1-2|TRBV30|NA|NA
CAWSGGGGYTF
TGTGCCTGGAGTGGCGGCGGCGGCTACACCTTC
>TRBJ1-2|TRBV6-1|NA|TRBD1
CASSWAGTGVGYTF
TGTGCCAGCAGTTGGGCCGGGACAGGGGTCGGCTACACCTTC
>TRBJ2-7|TRBV6-6|NA|TRBD2
CASSYSREGHSYEQYF
TGTGCCAGCAGTTACTCACGGGAGGGGCATTCGTACGAGCAGTACTTC